These 29 T cell receptor beta chains were sequenced from one sample in a study of OX40 agonist ivuxolimab in advanced cancers. Sequencing was performed with immunoSEQ multiplex PCR; in TCRdb, only in-frame clones are kept and a portion is missing. Among some 30,000 clones listed, 74% were seen once. The sample was CD4+ or CD8+ T cells sorted from blood, taken in a trial of the OX40 agonist ivuxolimab. Receptors originate from an adult with an advanced solid tumor such as melanoma, head and neck, liver or kidney cancer.

There are a few counts of this clone. V and J are TRBV29-1 and TRBJ1-2; 8 bases map to TRBD1. Germline V lookup: CDR1 SQVTM, CDR2 ANQGSEA. This CDR3 is 14 amino acids long. With 0 bases clipped from V and 5 bases from J, the junction kept 5 bases outside the gene matches. The CDR3 DNA reads TGCAGCGTTGAAGATCAAACAGGGGGGTATGGCTACACCTTC. The encoded protein is CSVEDQTGGYGYTF. Full variable domain (outside the CDR3, taken from reference TRBV29-1 and TRBJ1-2): SAVISQKPSRDICQRGTSLTIQCQVDSQVTMMFWYRQQPGQSLTLIATANQGSEATYESGFVIDKFPISRPNLTFSTLTVSNMSPEDSSIYLCSVEDQTGGYGYTFGSGTRLTVV.

The chain uses TRBV19 and TRBJ1-5; D is ambiguous. This CDR3 has 13 residues. V lost 7 bases, J lost 0 bases, and 7 bases lay in between. Germline-derived CDR1 and CDR2 are LNHDA and SQIVND (reference sequence). Written as DNA, the CDR3 is TGTGCCAGTACAGTTAATAGCAATCAGCCCCAGCATTTT. Translated, it gives CASTVNSNQPQHF.

The rearrangement uses TRBV5-1 and TRBJ1-3, with D unresolved. The CDR3 runs 15 residues. Germline-derived CDR1 and CDR2 are SGHRS and YFSETQ. With 2 bases removed from V and 0 bases from J, the gap between germline ends came to 9 bases. This chain's CDR3 is CASSLNSHSGNTIYF. The CDR3 nucleotides are TGCGCCAGCAGCTTAAACTCCCACTCTGGAAACACCATATATTTT.

In this sample, this clone turned up once. The chain carries TRBV14 and TRBJ1-2; no clear D gene. Trimming removed 0 bases at V and 14 bases at J, with 13 bases between. Germline CDR1 SGHDN, CDR2 FVKESK. This CDR3 has 12 residues. The CDR3 is CASSQESRSRTF. The CDR3 coding sequence is TGTGCCAGCAGCCAAGAATCAAGGTCAAGGACCTTC.

J is TRBJ2-1 and V is TRBV11-2; D gene ambiguous. The V end lost 1 base, the J end lost 6 bases, and 10 bases lay between the germline ends. The CDR3 runs to 14 residues. The germline V gene encodes CDR1 SGHAT and CDR2 FQNNGV. The DNA of the CDR3 is TGTGCCAGCAGCTTAGTGTCGCCTCCCAATGAGCAGTTCTTC. Translating gives CASSLVSPPNEQFF.

This chain connects TRBV6-5 to TRBJ2-5; 7 bases map to TRBD2. The CDR3 runs to 13 residues. V shed 6 bases and J 4 bases; nucleotides not matched to a gene: 5. Germline V gives CDR1 MNHEY, CDR2 SVGAGI. The CDR3 loop is CASSPSGTETQYF. The CDR3 DNA is TGTGCCAGCAGCCCTAGCGGAACAGAGACCCAGTACTTC.

This clone has only a few counts. An end of the junction does not agree with germline; a read error may underlie this. Other nucleotide sequences from this sample produce the same CDR3. The J gene is TRBJ1-2, the V gene TRBV4-1, with TRBD1 as a possible D gene (5 bases). This CDR3 contains 16 residues. Germline V CDR1 and CDR2: MGHRA, YSYEKL. CDR3 sequence: CASSQDPGRVTYGYTF. In DNA form, the CDR3 reads TGTGCCAGCAGCCAAGATCCCGGCAGGGTGACCTATGGCTACACCTTC.

The chain carries TRBV6-6 and TRBJ1-2, with 9 positions matching TRBD1. Losses at the gene ends were 6 bases for V and 5 bases for J; bases not matched to a gene: 7. The CDR3 consists of 14 residues. Germline V lookup: CDR1 MNHNY, CDR2 SVGAGI (reference sequence). CDR3 region: CASSRPGQGYGYTF. CDR3 nucleotide sequence: TGTGCCAGCAGCAGGCCGGGACAGGGTTATGGCTACACCTTC.

V and J are TRBV9 and TRBJ2-6, with 8 bases that match TRBD2. From germline, CDR1 is SGDLS and CDR2 YYNGEE. The CDR3 contains 18 residues. V gave up 0 bases and J gave up 2 bases; unmatched junction bases: 7. CDR3 nucleotides: TGTGCCAGCAGCGTAGTCCAGCGGGGGCCCCCTGGGGCCAACGTCCTGACTTTC. Amino acid sequence: CASSVVQRGPPGANVLTF.

The CDR3 reads CASSFRSGGYEQYF. The CDR3 DNA reads as TGTGCCAGCAGCTTCCGTTCGGGGGGTTACGAGCAGTACTTC. The chain uses TRBV7-8 and TRBJ2-5, with 7 positions matching TRBD2. The end of the DNA fits TRBJ2-7 better, so the J call may be wrong. Germline lookup yields CDR1 SGHVS and CDR2 FQNEAQ. The CDR3 loop spans 14 amino acids.

This clone has more than one count but fewer than ten. The chain combines TRBV30 with TRBJ2-1; D is ambiguous. From germline, CDR1 is GTSNPN and CDR2 SVGIG (reference sequence). Trimming pared 3 bases from V and 5 bases from J, leaving 8 bases between. This CDR3 comprises 12 residues. This CDR3 is CAWRFLNNEQFF. CDR3 nucleotides: TGTGCCTGGAGATTTTTGAACAATGAGCAGTTCTTC.

The CDR3 nucleotides read TGCAGCGTTGATAGGCCCCAAGGCACAGATACGCAGTATTTT. Encoded protein: CSVDRPQGTDTQYF. The gene calls are TRBV29-1 and TRBJ2-3; D is ambiguous. CDR1 SQVTM and CDR2 ANQGSEA come from the germline V gene. The V end lost 3 bases, the J end lost 1 base, and 11 bases lay between the germline ends. The CDR3 contains 14 residues.

V and J are TRBV5-1 and TRBJ1-1, with D maybe TRBD1 (5 bases). Germline lookup yields CDR1 SGHRS and CDR2 YFSETQ. The CDR3 sequence is 13 residues long. Trimming took off 3 bases at V and 1 base at J, with 7 bases between the two ends. The CDR3 bases are TGCGCCAGCAGCTCGGACAAGAACACTGAAGCTTTCTTT. Translation gives CASSSDKNTEAFF.

The chain employs TRBV5-1 and TRBJ2-2; perhaps TRBD2 as D (6 bases). The germline V gene has CDR1 SGHRS and CDR2 YFSETQ. The CDR3 has 13 amino acids. V was cut by 7 bases and J by 2 bases, with 9 bases left in between. Written as DNA, the CDR3 is TGCGCCAGCGGGGACTTTAACACCGGGGAGCTGTTTTTT. Its translation is CASGDFNTGELFF.

V is TRBV7-8 and J is TRBJ1-3; D is undetermined. The CDR3 is made up of 15 amino acids. Trimming pared 1 base from V and 3 bases from J, leaving 10 bases between. The germline CDR1 and CDR2 sequences are SGHVS and FQNEAQ. The CDR3, as DNA: TGTGCCAGCAGCTTAGAAAGGGCCAATGGAAACACCATATATTTT. The encoded protein is CASSLERANGNTIYF.

The chain is built from TRBV7-2 and TRBJ2-1; tentatively, D is TRBD1 (6 bases). The length of the CDR3 is 16 residues. Germline CDR1 reads SGHTA; CDR2 reads FQGNSA. Trimming took off 5 bases at V and 5 bases at J, with 19 bases between the two ends. The CDR3 DNA sequence: TGTGCCAGCAGCCCTAGAGGGGGAAACGAGAACAATGAGCAGTTCTTC. It yields the protein CASSPRGGNENNEQFF.

This chain connects TRBV11-2 to TRBJ1-1, with TRBD1 matching 8 bases. CDR3 size: 15 residues. The J segment lost 5 bases and the V segment lost 5 bases, leaving 10 bases of the junction unmatched. Germline assignment: CDR1 SGHAT and CDR2 FQNNGV. CDR3 protein: CASSPGQGARTEAFF. The CDR3 coding sequence is TGTGCCAGCAGCCCTGGGCAGGGGGCGCGAACTGAAGCTTTCTTT.

The CDR3 nucleotides are TGTGCCAGCAGAAATGACGCGGTAAACACCGGGGAGCTGTTTTTT. It is translated as CASRNDAVNTGELFF. V and J are TRBV2 and TRBJ2-2, with D uncertain. Germline V gene lookup returns CDR1 SNHLY and CDR2 FYNNEI. V lost 6 bases to trimming and J lost 2 bases, with 13 bases between them. There are 15 residues in the CDR3.

This chain links TRBV21-1 with TRBJ1-2. TRBV21-1 is listed as a pseudogene. The CDR3 contains 13 residues. The CDR3 is CASSKGGFYGYTF. The CDR3 region has the DNA TGTGCCAGCAGCAAAGGAGGCTTCTATGGCTACACCTTC.

This clone has a single count. The chain couples TRBV6-1 to TRBJ2-5, with 8 bases lining up with TRBD1. V dropped 4 bases and J dropped 5; count of bases not matched to a gene: 6. From germline, CDR1 is MNHNS and CDR2 SASEGT. CDR3 length: 14 residues. CDR3 bases: TGTGCCAGCAGTGTAAATCCAGGGGGCGAGACCCAGTACTTC. It yields the protein CASSVNPGGETQYF.

The rearrangement links TRBV27 to TRBJ1-1; D ambiguous. The germline V gene encodes CDR1 MNHEY and CDR2 SMNVEV (reference sequence). Trimming took 5 bases from V and 0 from J, leaving 7 bases between them. The CDR3 is made up of 13 amino acids. The CDR3 nucleotides are TGTGCCAGCAGTCTACAGTTGAACACTGAAGCTTTCTTT. Protein sequence: CASSLQLNTEAFF.

To note about this clone: Additional DNA sequences in this sample encode the identical CDR3. For the CDR3, the DNA is TGTGCCAGCAGTTCAGAGGGAGGGGCCAATCAGCCCCAGCATTTT. Amino acid sequence: CASSSEGGANQPQHF. The J gene is TRBJ1-5, the V gene TRBV2; possible D gene TRBD1, 5 bases. The CDR3 sequence is 15 residues long. CDR1 is SNHLY, CDR2 FYNNEI, per germline. V shed 5 bases and J shed 3 bases, with 14 bases lying between them.

Only a few counts were recorded for this clone. The V and J genes are TRBV2 and TRBJ1-5, with TRBD1 identical over 10 bases. From germline, CDR1 is SNHLY and CDR2 FYNNEI. Trimming at V came to 6 bases and at J to 4 bases, leaving 3 bases not matched to a gene. The CDR3 sequence is 14 residues long. The CDR3 sequence: CASSTGQGNQPQHF. The CDR3 nucleotides read TGTGCCAGCAGCACGGGACAGGGGAATCAGCCCCAGCATTTT.

This CDR3 reads CASSVSLDTDTQYF. CDR3 coding DNA: TGTGCCAGCAGCGTCTCCTTAGACACAGATACGCAGTATTTT. V and J are TRBV9 and TRBJ2-3; no reliable D call. From germline, CDR1 is SGDLS and CDR2 YYNGEE. The CDR3 sequence is 14 residues long. Trimming shortened V by 2 bases and J by 2 bases, and 9 bases separated the two germline ends.

The chain couples TRBV7-8 to TRBJ2-7; possibly TRBD2 for D (6 bases). V shed 6 bases and J shed 3 bases, with 15 bases lying between them. The CDR3 extends over 14 amino acids. Per germline, CDR1 SGHVS and CDR2 FQNEAQ. CDR3 sequence (DNA): TGTGCCAGCAGTCCCTTCGGGAGTGACTACGAGCAGTACTTC. Its translation is CASSPFGSDYEQYF.

This clone was observed a handful of times. The chain links TRBV7-6 to TRBJ2-3; D remains ambiguous. The germline CDR1 and CDR2 sequences are SGHVS and FNYEAQ. Trimming left V 0 bases short and J 2 bases short, with 6 bases between. CDR3 size: 14 residues. CDR3 nucleotide sequence: TGTGCCAGCAGCTTAGCGACACACACAGATACGCAGTATTTT. Encoded protein: CASSLATHTDTQYF.

The genes are TRBV19 and TRBJ2-1, with 11 positions matching TRBD2. Unmatched junction bases numbered 1, after V lost 2 bases and J lost 1 base. Germline CDR1 is LNHDA and CDR2 is SQIVND (reference sequence). CDR3 size: 16 residues. CDR3 bases: TGTGCCAGTAGTATATTAGCGGGGGGGTCCTACAATGAGCAGTTCTTC. As protein: CASSILAGGSYNEQFF.

The chain is built from TRBV19 and TRBJ1-2; D remains ambiguous. Trimming took off 5 bases at V and 8 bases at J, with 9 bases between the two ends. CDR1 and CDR2 (germline): LNHDA, SQIVND (reference sequence). The CDR3 totals 11 residues. CDR3 residues: CASSGGRGYTF. CDR3 coding DNA: TGTGCCAGTAGTGGCGGGCGCGGCTACACCTTC. Supplemented by reference TRBV19 and TRBJ1-2, the full variable domain reads DGGITQSPKYLFRKEGQNVTLSCEQNLNHDAMYWYRQDPGQGLRLIYYSQIVNDFQKGDIAEGYSVSREKKESFPLTVTSAQKNPTAFYLCASSGGRGYTFGSGTRLTVV.

The J gene is TRBJ1-1, the V gene TRBV2; tentative D call: TRBD1 (6 bases). The CDR3 loop spans 13 amino acids. V was trimmed by 10 bases and J by 6 bases, leaving 18 bases between them. CDR1 SNHLY and CDR2 FYNNEI come from the germline V gene. This chain's CDR3 is CATGMDSYPEAFF. In DNA, the CDR3 is TGTGCCACCGGAATGGACAGCTACCCTGAAGCTTTCTTT.